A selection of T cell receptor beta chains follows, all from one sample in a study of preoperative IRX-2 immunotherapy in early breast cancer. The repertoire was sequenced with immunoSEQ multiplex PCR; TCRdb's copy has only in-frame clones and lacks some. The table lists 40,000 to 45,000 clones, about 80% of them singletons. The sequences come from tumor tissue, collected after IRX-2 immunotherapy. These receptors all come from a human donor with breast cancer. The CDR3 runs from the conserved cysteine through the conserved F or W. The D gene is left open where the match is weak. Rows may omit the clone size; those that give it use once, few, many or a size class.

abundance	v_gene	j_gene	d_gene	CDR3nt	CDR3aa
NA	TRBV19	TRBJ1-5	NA	TGTGCCAGTAGTTTGCCAGGGGGCAATCAGCCCCAGCATTTT	CASSLPGGNQPQHF
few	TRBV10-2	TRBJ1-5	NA	TGCGCCAGCAGTCCTCAATCTAGCAATCAGCCCCAGCATTTT	CASSPQSSNQPQHF
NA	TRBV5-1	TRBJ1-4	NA	TGCGCCAGCAGCCCAGGGTGGAGAGCTAATGAAAAACTGTTTTTT	CASSPGWRANEKLFF
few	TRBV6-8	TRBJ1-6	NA	TGTGCCAGCAGTGCCCAGTCGCTCGGGAATTCACCCCTCCACTTT	CASSAQSLGNSPLHF
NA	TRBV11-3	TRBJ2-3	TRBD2	TGTGCCAGCAGCCCTCGTAGCGGGGGCACAGATACGCAGTATTTT	CASSPRSGGTDTQYF
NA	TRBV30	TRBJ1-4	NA	TGTGCCTGGAGTGGCCCTCTAGGGCGGAAACTTATTGAAAAACTGTTTTTT	CAWSGPLGRKLIEKLFF
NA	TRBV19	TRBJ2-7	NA	TGTGCCAGTAGTTCTTACAGGGCTACCCACGAGCAGTACTTC	CASSSYRATHEQYF
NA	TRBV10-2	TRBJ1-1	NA	TGCGCCAGCTCTGGAACAGATCTGAACACTGAAGCTTTCTTT	CASSGTDLNTEAFF
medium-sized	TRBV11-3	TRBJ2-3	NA	TGTGCCAGCAGCTCTCAGGGATGGGGGGTCACAGATACGCAGTATTTT	CASSSQGWGVTDTQYF
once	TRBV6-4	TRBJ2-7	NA	TGTGCCAGCATAGGGGCGGTTGAGCAGTACTTC	CASIGAVEQYF
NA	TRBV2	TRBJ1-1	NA	TGTGCCAGCAGAAGGACGGTGAACACTGAAGCTTTCTTT	CASRRTVNTEAFF
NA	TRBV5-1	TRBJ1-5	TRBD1	TGCGCCAGCAGGGGCGGGACAGGGGGCGCGAATCAGCCCCAGCATTTT	CASRGGTGGANQPQHF
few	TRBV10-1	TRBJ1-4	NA	TGCGCCAGCAGTGTCAGCGATGAAAAACTGTTTTTT	CASSVSDEKLFF
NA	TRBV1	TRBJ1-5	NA	TGCACCAGCAGCCAAGATCTCGCATCAGGCCGATATAGCAATCAGCCCCAGCATTTT	CTSSQDLASGRYSNQPQHF
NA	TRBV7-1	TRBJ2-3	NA	TGTGCCAGCTGGAGGGGGCGCACAGATACGCAGTATTTT	CASWRGRTDTQYF
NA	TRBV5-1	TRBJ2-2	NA	TGCGCCAGCAGCTCGCGGGCCCGAGGGGACACCGGGGAGCTGTTTTTT	CASSSRARGDTGELFF
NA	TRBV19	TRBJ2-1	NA	TGTGCCAGTAGTATCGGGACCGGGAATGAGCAGTTCTTC	CASSIGTGNEQFF
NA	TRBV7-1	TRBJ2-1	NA	TGTGCCAGCAGCCGCCCTGGAGGGGACAATGAGCAGTTCTTC	CASSRPGGDNEQFF
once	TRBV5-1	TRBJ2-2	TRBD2	TGCGCCAGCAGCTTTATAGCGGGAGGGAACGGGGAGCTGTTTTTT	CASSFIAGGNGELFF
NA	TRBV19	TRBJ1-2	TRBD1	TGTGCCAGTAGTGGTGAACAGGGGGCGCAGGGCTACACCTTC	CASSGEQGAQGYTF
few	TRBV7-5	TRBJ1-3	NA	TGTGCCAGCAGCTTGGCTGGGTTCTCCGGAAACACCATATATTTT	CASSLAGFSGNTIYF
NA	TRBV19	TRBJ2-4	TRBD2	TGTGCCAGTAGTATAGGGCTAGCGGGAGCGCTAGCCAAAAACATTCAGTACTTC	CASSIGLAGALAKNIQYF
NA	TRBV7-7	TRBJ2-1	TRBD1	TGTGCCAGCAGCTCGGGACAGGGGGGCTACAATGAGCAGTTCTTC	CASSSGQGGYNEQFF
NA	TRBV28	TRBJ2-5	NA	TGTGCCAGCAGCTCCCCGAGGGGGAGTAGCCAAGAGACCCAGTACTTC	CASSSPRGSSQETQYF
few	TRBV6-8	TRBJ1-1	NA	TGTGCCAGCAGGATGTCAGGGGCTGCGAACACTGAAGCTTTCTTT	CASRMSGAANTEAFF
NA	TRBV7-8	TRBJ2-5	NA	TGTGCCAGCAGCTTCTCCAATATCCAAGAGACCCAGTACTTC	CASSFSNIQETQYF
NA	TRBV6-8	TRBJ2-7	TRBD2	TGTGCCAGCAGTTACAGCGGGGGGAATCCCTACGAGCAGTACTTC	CASSYSGGNPYEQYF
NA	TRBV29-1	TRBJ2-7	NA	TGCAGCGTTGGGGCCAGCTCCTACGAGCAGTACTTC	CSVGASSYEQYF
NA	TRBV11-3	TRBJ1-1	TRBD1	TGTGCCAGCAGCTTGTGGGGGCAGGGGGCCATTAACACTGAAGCTTTCTTT	CASSLWGQGAINTEAFF
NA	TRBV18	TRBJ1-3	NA	TGTGCCAGCTCACCACCGGGAGGGTCTGGAAACACCATATATTTT	CASSPPGGSGNTIYF
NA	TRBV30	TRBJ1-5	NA	TGTGCCTGGAGTGGACAGCAAAATCAGCCCCAGCATTTT	CAWSGQQNQPQHF
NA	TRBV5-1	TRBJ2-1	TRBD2	TGCGCCAGCAGCTTGGCCGGGACTAGCGGGAATGAGCAGTTCTTC	CASSLAGTSGNEQFF